Here is one TCR beta chain with its context. Its cognate antigen is unknown. These data are taken from a study of response to subunit inactivated influenza vaccine. Study conclusions and caveats: T cells newly recruited by each seasonal influenza vaccination are few, the authors suggested.

MiXCR was run by TCRdb on the RT-PCR reads, yielding one entry per CDR3 protein. This sample yields more than 550,000 distinct CDR3 sequences, of which around 11% are seen a single time; roughly 10% belongs to the top ten. Germline V lookup: CDR1 MNHNS, CDR2 SASEGT. V dropped 6 bases and J dropped 3 bases, with 13 bases sitting between them. The CDR3 has 14 residues. The specimen was PBMCs from blood, collected on the day of vaccination. The clonotype originates from a man aged 50 to 59 who received an inactivated influenza vaccine. The rearrangement links TRBV6-1 to TRBJ2-3; tentative D call: TRBD1 (7 bases). The CDR3 sequence is CASRTGRWTDTQYF. The DNA of the CDR3 is TGTGCCAGCAGGACAGGGAGGTGGACAGATACGCAGTATTTT.